The rows below give T cell receptor beta chains drawn from one sample of a study of blood T cell repertoires in COVID-19. Clones were read by immunoSEQ multiplex PCR, and TCRdb kept only the in-frame ones, dropping some. The table records 90,000 to 100,000 clones, about nine tenths of them present only once. Sequencing was performed on peripheral blood. The receptors stem from a man aged 55 to 70 with COVID-19, enrolled during active disease. Each CDR3 is given with its conserved first and last residue. The order of the fields is V gene, clone size, D gene, J gene, CDR3 protein, CDR3 DNA. D genes are given only for firm matches. Clone size appears in some rows only: once, few, many, or a class for an expanded clone.

v_call: TRBV5-4
clone_size: .
d_call: TRBD1
j_call: TRBJ1-4
cdr3_aa: CASSSPGQGNEKLFF
cdr3_nt: TGTGCCAGCAGCTCACCGGGACAGGGGAATGAAAAACTGTTTTTT

v_call: TRBV20-1
clone_size: .
d_call: TRBD2
j_call: TRBJ2-1
cdr3_aa: CSASSTSPATGEQFF
cdr3_nt: TGCAGTGCTAGTTCGACTAGCCCCGCAACAGGTGAGCAGTTCTTC

v_call: TRBV7-3
clone_size: .
d_call: .
j_call: TRBJ2-1
cdr3_aa: CASSLSQGTYNEQFF
cdr3_nt: TGTGCCAGCAGCTTAAGTCAGGGGACCTACAATGAGCAGTTCTTC

v_call: TRBV21-1
clone_size: .
d_call: .
j_call: TRBJ2-1
cdr3_aa: CASSPGTGGCEQFF
cdr3_nt: TGTGCCAGCAGCCCCGGGACAGGGGGCTGTGAGCAGTTCTTC

v_call: TRBV10-3
clone_size: .
d_call: TRBD1
j_call: TRBJ2-7
cdr3_aa: CAIAPGTGTYEQYF
cdr3_nt: TGTGCCATCGCCCCTGGGACAGGGACCTACGAGCAGTACTTC

v_call: TRBV5-1
clone_size: few
d_call: .
j_call: TRBJ1-1
cdr3_aa: CASSLQNSNTEAFF
cdr3_nt: TGCGCCAGCAGCCTACAGAATTCGAACACTGAAGCTTTCTTT

v_call: TRBV5-6
clone_size: .
d_call: .
j_call: TRBJ1-5
cdr3_aa: CASSFVGDQPQHF
cdr3_nt: TGTGCCAGCAGCTTTGTCGGGGATCAGCCCCAGCATTTT

v_call: TRBV19
clone_size: .
d_call: TRBD2
j_call: TRBJ2-5
cdr3_aa: CASSETSDQETQYF
cdr3_nt: TGTGCCAGTAGTGAAACTAGCGACCAGGAGACCCAGTACTTC

v_call: TRBV9
clone_size: .
d_call: .
j_call: TRBJ1-6
cdr3_aa: CASSPTTGSYNSPLHF
cdr3_nt: TGTGCCAGCAGCCCTACGACAGGCTCCTATAATTCACCCCTCCACTTT

v_call: TRBV27
clone_size: .
d_call: TRBD1
j_call: TRBJ1-2
cdr3_aa: CASSLWDRGQRSGYTF
cdr3_nt: TGTGCCAGCAGTTTATGGGACAGGGGGCAACGGAGTGGCTACACCTTC

v_call: TRBV11-3
clone_size: .
d_call: TRBD1
j_call: TRBJ2-1
cdr3_aa: CASSPQGGDNEQFF
cdr3_nt: TGTGCCAGCAGCCCACAGGGGGGCGACAATGAGCAGTTCTTC

v_call: TRBV28
clone_size: .
d_call: .
j_call: TRBJ1-5
cdr3_aa: CASSRIRRDPQHF
cdr3_nt: TGTGCCAGCAGTCGGATCCGCCGGGATCCCCAGCATTTT

v_call: TRBV18
clone_size: .
d_call: TRBD1
j_call: TRBJ2-5
cdr3_aa: CASSLGQALETQYF
cdr3_nt: TGTGCCAGCTCCCTGGGACAGGCCTTGGAGACCCAGTACTTC

v_call: TRBV18
clone_size: .
d_call: .
j_call: TRBJ2-6
cdr3_aa: CASSEGVGANVLTF
cdr3_nt: TGTGCCAGCTCAGAGGGAGTGGGGGCCAACGTCCTGACTTTC

v_call: TRBV7-2
clone_size: .
d_call: .
j_call: TRBJ2-5
cdr3_aa: CASSPPPGRETQYF
cdr3_nt: TGTGCCAGCAGCCCCCCCCCAGGGCGGGAGACCCAGTACTTC

v_call: TRBV4-1
clone_size: .
d_call: .
j_call: TRBJ2-7
cdr3_aa: CASSLVGAGSYEQYF
cdr3_nt: TGCGCCAGCAGCCTCGTAGGGGCAGGCTCCTACGAGCAGTACTTC

v_call: TRBV27
clone_size: .
d_call: TRBD1
j_call: TRBJ2-7
cdr3_aa: CASSQGDRYEQYF
cdr3_nt: TGTGCCAGCAGTCAGGGGGATAGGTACGAGCAGTACTTC

v_call: TRBV19
clone_size: .
d_call: TRBD2
j_call: TRBJ2-1
cdr3_aa: CASSIDGLADNEQFF
cdr3_nt: TGTGCCAGTAGTATAGACGGACTAGCGGACAATGAGCAGTTCTTC

v_call: TRBV10-2
clone_size: .
d_call: .
j_call: TRBJ2-7
cdr3_aa: CASSEDRQGQYF
cdr3_nt: TGCGCCAGCAGTGAAGACCGTCAGGGGCAGTACTTC

v_call: TRBV27
clone_size: .
d_call: .
j_call: TRBJ1-5
cdr3_aa: CASSSSAAVGAWQPQHF
cdr3_nt: TGTGCCAGCAGTTCCTCCGCGGCTGTGGGGGCATGGCAGCCCCAGCATTTT

v_call: TRBV28
clone_size: .
d_call: TRBD1
j_call: TRBJ1-2
cdr3_aa: CASSSTTGGNYGYTF
cdr3_nt: TGTGCCAGCAGCTCCACGACAGGGGGTAACTATGGCTACACCTTC

v_call: TRBV29-1
clone_size: .
d_call: .
j_call: TRBJ1-2
cdr3_aa: CSVLPPGFLKGYTF
cdr3_nt: TGCAGCGTTCTGCCTCCAGGGTTTTTGAAGGGCTACACCTTC

v_call: TRBV10-3
clone_size: .
d_call: .
j_call: TRBJ2-2
cdr3_aa: CAISGLSENTGELFF
cdr3_nt: TGTGCCATCAGTGGGCTCAGCGAGAACACCGGGGAGCTGTTTTTT

v_call: TRBV7-9
clone_size: once
d_call: .
j_call: TRBJ1-4
cdr3_aa: CASSPGHSLGEKLFF
cdr3_nt: TGTGCCAGCAGCCCTGGACACTCCTTGGGTGAAAAACTGTTTTTT

v_call: TRBV27
clone_size: .
d_call: TRBD1
j_call: TRBJ2-7
cdr3_aa: CASRLRTGEVYEQYF
cdr3_nt: TGTGCCAGCAGACTGAGGACAGGGGAGGTCTACGAGCAGTACTTC

v_call: TRBV12-3/TRBV12-4
clone_size: .
d_call: TRBD1
j_call: TRBJ1-1
cdr3_aa: CASSRTGNTEAFF
cdr3_nt: TGTGCCAGCAGTAGGACAGGGAATACTGAAGCTTTCTTT

v_call: TRBV5-5
clone_size: .
d_call: TRBD2
j_call: TRBJ2-2
cdr3_aa: CASSLAGLATTGELFF
cdr3_nt: TGTGCCAGCAGCTTGGCGGGACTAGCTACCACCGGGGAGCTGTTTTTT

v_call: TRBV11-3
clone_size: .
d_call: TRBD1
j_call: TRBJ2-4
cdr3_aa: CASSQPGQGKNIQYF
cdr3_nt: TGTGCCAGCAGCCAACCGGGACAGGGTAAAAACATTCAGTACTTC

v_call: TRBV3-1/TRBV3-2
clone_size: .
d_call: TRBD2
j_call: TRBJ2-7
cdr3_aa: CASSQPGLASYEQYF
cdr3_nt: TGTGCCAGCAGCCAACCGGGACTAGCCTCATACGAGCAGTACTTC

v_call: TRBV4-1
clone_size: once
d_call: TRBD1
j_call: TRBJ1-1
cdr3_aa: CASSQDSGGGRAFF
cdr3_nt: TGCGCCAGCAGCCAAGATTCAGGGGGAGGTCGAGCTTTCTTT

v_call: TRBV5-6
clone_size: .
d_call: .
j_call: TRBJ2-2
cdr3_aa: CASSSSMGLGDTGELFF
cdr3_nt: TGTGCCAGCAGCTCCTCCATGGGCCTGGGTGACACCGGGGAGCTGTTTTTT

v_call: TRBV7-9
clone_size: .
d_call: TRBD1
j_call: TRBJ2-7
cdr3_aa: CASSLADRAGEQYF
cdr3_nt: TGTGCCAGCAGCTTAGCAGACAGGGCTGGAGAGCAGTACTTC

v_call: TRBV2
clone_size: .
d_call: .
j_call: TRBJ2-5
cdr3_aa: CASRGGRGEQETQYF
cdr3_nt: TGTGCCAGCAGGGGGGGGCGGGGCGAACAAGAGACCCAGTACTTC

v_call: TRBV7-9
clone_size: once
d_call: TRBD1
j_call: TRBJ2-2
cdr3_aa: CASSLRQGGGGELFF
cdr3_nt: TGTGCCAGCAGCTTGCGACAGGGGGGCGGCGGGGAGCTGTTTTTT

v_call: TRBV19
clone_size: .
d_call: TRBD1
j_call: TRBJ2-7
cdr3_aa: CASSIMTGGYYEQYF
cdr3_nt: TGTGCCAGTAGTATTATGACAGGGGGCTACTACGAGCAGTACTTC

v_call: TRBV4-1
clone_size: .
d_call: TRBD2
j_call: TRBJ2-1
cdr3_aa: CASSQAIAGGLNEQFF
cdr3_nt: TGCGCCAGCAGCCAAGCGATAGCGGGAGGATTAAATGAGCAGTTCTTC

v_call: TRBV5-4
clone_size: .
d_call: TRBD1
j_call: TRBJ2-5
cdr3_aa: CASSQDRVQETQYF
cdr3_nt: TGTGCCAGCAGCCAGGACAGGGTCCAAGAGACCCAGTACTTC

v_call: TRBV4-2
clone_size: .
d_call: TRBD1
j_call: TRBJ2-1
cdr3_aa: CASSQVGQGGSFEQFF
cdr3_nt: TGTGCCAGCAGCCAAGTCGGACAGGGGGGTTCGTTCGAGCAGTTCTTC

v_call: TRBV5-1
clone_size: .
d_call: .
j_call: TRBJ1-2
cdr3_aa: CASSLGVIADYGYTF
cdr3_nt: TGCGCCAGCAGCTTGGGGGTTATAGCGGACTATGGCTACACCTTC

v_call: TRBV10-1
clone_size: .
d_call: .
j_call: TRBJ2-3
cdr3_aa: CASSEASGSTDTQYF
cdr3_nt: TGCGCCAGCAGTGAGGCGAGCGGCTCCACAGATACGCAGTATTTT

v_call: TRBV27
clone_size: .
d_call: .
j_call: TRBJ2-1
cdr3_aa: CASRRSSYNEQFF
cdr3_nt: TGTGCCAGCAGGCGGAGCTCCTACAATGAGCAGTTCTTC

v_call: TRBV20-1
clone_size: .
d_call: .
j_call: TRBJ1-3
cdr3_aa: CSASQFGGSSGNTIYF
cdr3_nt: TGCAGTGCTAGTCAATTCGGAGGAAGCTCTGGAAACACCATATATTTT

v_call: TRBV6-5
clone_size: .
d_call: .
j_call: TRBJ1-4
cdr3_aa: CASSTTLQREKLFF
cdr3_nt: TGTGCCAGCAGTACCACACTCCAGCGGGAAAAACTGTTTTTT